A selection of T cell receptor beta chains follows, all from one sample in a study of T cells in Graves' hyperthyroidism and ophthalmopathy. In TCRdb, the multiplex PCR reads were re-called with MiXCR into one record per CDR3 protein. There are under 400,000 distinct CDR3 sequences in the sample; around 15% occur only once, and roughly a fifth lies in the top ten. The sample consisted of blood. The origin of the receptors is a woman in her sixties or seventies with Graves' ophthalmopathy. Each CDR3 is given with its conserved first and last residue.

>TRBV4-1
CASSQDIQEEGYTF
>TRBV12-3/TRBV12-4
CASSLRGQGEETQYF
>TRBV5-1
CASSLPSRAQYF
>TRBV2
CATAVDNEQFF
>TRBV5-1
CASSGGATSNEQFF
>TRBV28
CASSHYPTGGDQPQHF
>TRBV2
CASSDQTRNRLHEQFF
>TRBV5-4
CASSFPGTSILEQFF
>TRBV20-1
CSAKNIVDRSYGYTF
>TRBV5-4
CASSLEARRADTQYF
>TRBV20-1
CSASRDRDYSGANVLTF
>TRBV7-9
CARQRPAGETGELFF
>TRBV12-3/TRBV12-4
CASSFRWPEAFF
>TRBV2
CASSSLFPTQYF
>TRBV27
CASRGLAGARRTDTQYF
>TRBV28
CASSRPDFRAFF